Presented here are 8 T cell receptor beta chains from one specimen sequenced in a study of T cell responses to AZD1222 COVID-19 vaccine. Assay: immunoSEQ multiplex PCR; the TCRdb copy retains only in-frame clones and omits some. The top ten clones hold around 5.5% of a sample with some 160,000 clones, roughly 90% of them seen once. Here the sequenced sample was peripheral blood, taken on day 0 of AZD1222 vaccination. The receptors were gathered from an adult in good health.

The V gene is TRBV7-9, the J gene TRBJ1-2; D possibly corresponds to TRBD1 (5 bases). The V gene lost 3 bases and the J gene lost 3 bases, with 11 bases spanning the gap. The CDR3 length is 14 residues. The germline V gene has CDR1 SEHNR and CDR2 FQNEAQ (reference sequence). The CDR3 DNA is TGTGCCAGCAGCTTGGGGGACCCCTACTATGGCTACACCTTC. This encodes CASSLGDPYYGYTF.

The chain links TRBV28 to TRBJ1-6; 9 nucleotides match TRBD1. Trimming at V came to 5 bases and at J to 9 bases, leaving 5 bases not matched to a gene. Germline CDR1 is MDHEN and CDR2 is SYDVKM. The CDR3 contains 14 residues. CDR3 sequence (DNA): TGTGCCAGCAGTCTACAGGGGGCGTCTTCACCCCTCCACTTT. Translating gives CASSLQGASSPLHF.

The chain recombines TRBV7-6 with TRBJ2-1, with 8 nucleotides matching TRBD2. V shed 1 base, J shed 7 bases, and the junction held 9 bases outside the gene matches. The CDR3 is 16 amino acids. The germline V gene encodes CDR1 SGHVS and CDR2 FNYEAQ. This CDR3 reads CASSLVPTGGQNEQFF. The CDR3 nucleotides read TGTGCCAGCAGCTTAGTGCCAACGGGAGGGCAAAATGAGCAGTTCTTC.

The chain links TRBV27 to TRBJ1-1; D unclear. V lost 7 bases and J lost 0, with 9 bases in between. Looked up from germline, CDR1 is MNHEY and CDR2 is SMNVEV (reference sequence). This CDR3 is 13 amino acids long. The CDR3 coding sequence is TGTGCCAGCACCGCAGCGATGAACACTGAAGCTTTCTTT. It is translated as CASTAAMNTEAFF.

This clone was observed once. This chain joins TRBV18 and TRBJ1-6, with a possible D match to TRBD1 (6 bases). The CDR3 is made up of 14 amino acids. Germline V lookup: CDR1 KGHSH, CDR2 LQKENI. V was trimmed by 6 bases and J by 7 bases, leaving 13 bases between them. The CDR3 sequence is CASSLRDTNSPLHF. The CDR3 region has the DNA TGTGCCAGCTCTCTCCGGGACACAAATTCACCCCTCCACTTT.

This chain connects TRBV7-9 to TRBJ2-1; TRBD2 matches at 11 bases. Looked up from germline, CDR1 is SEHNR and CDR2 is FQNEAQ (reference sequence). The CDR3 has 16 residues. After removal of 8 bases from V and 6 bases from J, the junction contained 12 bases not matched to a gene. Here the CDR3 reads CASETSGGPMPNEQFF. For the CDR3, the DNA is TGTGCCAGCGAAACTAGCGGGGGACCCATGCCCAATGAGCAGTTCTTC.

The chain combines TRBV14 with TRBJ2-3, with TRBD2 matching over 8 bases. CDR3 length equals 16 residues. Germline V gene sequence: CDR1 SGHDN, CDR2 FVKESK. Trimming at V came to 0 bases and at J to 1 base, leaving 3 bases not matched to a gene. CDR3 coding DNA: TGTGCCAGCAGCCAAGATCTGACTAGCGGCACAGATACGCAGTATTTT. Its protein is CASSQDLTSGTDTQYF.

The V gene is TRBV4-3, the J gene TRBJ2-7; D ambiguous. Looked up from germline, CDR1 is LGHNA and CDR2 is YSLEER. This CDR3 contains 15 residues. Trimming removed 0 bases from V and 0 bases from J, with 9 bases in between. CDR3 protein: CASSQDSTLSYEQYF. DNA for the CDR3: TGCGCCAGCAGCCAAGATAGCACCCTCTCCTACGAGCAGTACTTC.